Following are 21 T cell receptor beta chains from one sample sequenced in a study of OX40 agonist ivuxolimab in advanced cancers. The data were produced by immunoSEQ multiplex PCR, yet TCRdb's version contains in-frame clones alone and is incomplete. The data contain 73,000 or so clones, under 90% of them singletons. This material consisted of CD4+ or CD8+ T cells sorted from blood, taken in a trial of the OX40 agonist ivuxolimab. Receptors originate from an adult with an advanced solid tumor such as melanoma, head and neck, liver or kidney cancer.

The chain carries TRBV5-5 and TRBJ1-3; a possible D gene is TRBD1 (5 bases). The V and J ends lost 2 bases and 0 bases respectively, with 12 bases between them. This CDR3 is built from 16 residues. Germline values: CDR1 SGHKS, CDR2 YYEKEE (reference sequence). Here the CDR3 DNA reads TGTGCCAGCAGCTTTTCCAGGACACGCTCTGGAAACACCATATATTTT. As protein: CASSFSRTRSGNTIYF.

This chain joins TRBV11-3 and TRBJ2-7; D gene unclear. This CDR3 contains 12 residues. V was pared by 3 bases and J by 3 bases, with 6 bases between. Per the germline V gene, CDR1 is SGHNT and CDR2 is YENEEA. CDR3 region: CASSFGFYEQYF. CDR3 nucleotide sequence: TGTGCCAGCAGCTTTGGTTTCTACGAGCAGTACTTC.

The V call is TRBV4-1, the J call TRBJ1-2; D is uncertain. CDR1 is MGHRA, CDR2 YSYEKL, per germline. Trimming stripped 0 bases from V and 2 bases from J, with 10 bases between. The CDR3 is 15 amino acids. The CDR3 coding sequence is TGCGCCAGCAGCCAAGAAGGTAGCAGGAACTATGGCTACACCTTC. Residues: CASSQEGSRNYGYTF.

CDR3 DNA sequence: TGTGCCAGCAGCCCGATAACCCTGACAGCTAACACTGAAGCTTTCTTT. Translating gives CASSPITLTANTEAFF. The V gene is TRBV27, the J gene TRBJ1-1, with D tentatively TRBD1 (5 bases). Germline V CDR1 and CDR2: MNHEY, SMNVEV (reference sequence). Trimming cost V 6 bases and J 2 bases, with 19 bases left between them. The CDR3 totals 16 residues.

This clone was recorded only once. The rearrangement joins TRBV7-9 to TRBJ2-5; D possibly matches TRBD1 or TRBD2 (5 bases each). Germline V gene data show CDR1 as SEHNR and CDR2 as FQNEAQ (reference sequence). The V and J ends lost 5 bases and 11 bases respectively, with 21 bases between them. The CDR3 covers 14 residues. The CDR3 DNA follows: TGTGCCAGCAGCCTCCGGGGCGATTCAGGAGAGCAGTACTTC. Translated, it gives CASSLRGDSGEQYF.

The rearrangement links TRBV4-2 to TRBJ2-7; no definite D call. V lost 1 base to trimming and J lost 2 bases, with 9 bases between them. Germline CDR1 and CDR2: LGHNA and YNFKEQ. This CDR3 is built from 14 residues. DNA for the CDR3: TGTGCCAGCAGCCAAGGGCAGGTCCCCTACGAGCAGTACTTC. Protein: CASSQGQVPYEQYF.

V usage is TRBV7-8 and J usage is TRBJ1-2; D is ambiguous. Trimming took 1 base from V and 3 from J, leaving 9 bases between them. The CDR3 loop spans 14 amino acids. Per germline, CDR1 SGHVS and CDR2 FQNEAQ. The CDR3 DNA is TGTGCCAGCAGCTTAGGTGGTTTTTACTATGGCTACACCTTC. Translated: CASSLGGFYYGYTF.

This chain joins TRBV5-1 and TRBJ2-5, with a weak D call TRBD1 (6 bases). The V gene's germline CDR1 is SGHRS and CDR2 YFSETQ. V lost 1 base, J lost 5 bases, and 12 bases lay in between. The CDR3 covers 14 residues. CDR3 loop: CASSLLGGGETQYF. The CDR3 DNA is TGCGCCAGCAGCTTGTTAGGGGGTGGGGAGACCCAGTACTTC.

This clone has only a few counts. This CDR3 reads CASSLMVGQETQYF. CDR3 DNA: TGTGCCAGCAGCCTTATGGTCGGTCAAGAGACCCAGTACTTC. The chain has TRBV7-2 and TRBJ2-5; D remains unclear. In germline, CDR1 is SGHTA, CDR2 FQGNSA. Trimming removed 5 bases from V and 2 bases from J, with 12 bases in between. The CDR3 extends over 14 amino acids.

The chain is built from TRBV19 and TRBJ2-2; D is undetermined. In germline, CDR1 is LNHDA, CDR2 SQIVND (reference sequence). The CDR3 extends over 13 amino acids. V dropped 6 bases and J dropped 7 bases, with 12 bases sitting between them. The CDR3, as DNA: TGTGCCAGTAGCACTTTGGCAGGCGGGGAGCTGTTTTTT. It encodes CASSTLAGGELFF.

CDR3 region: CASSWRRDSQIIYGYTF. CDR3 coding DNA: TGTGCCAGCAGCTGGCGCCGGGACAGCCAGATTATCTATGGCTACACCTTC. This chain uses TRBV5-6 with TRBJ1-2, with TRBD1 identical over 7 bases. Looked up from germline, CDR1 is SGHDT and CDR2 is YYEEEE. V shed 3 bases and J 4 bases; nucleotides not matched to a gene: 15. This CDR3 spans 17 amino acids.

This chain uses TRBV30 with TRBJ1-1, with no clear D. Deletions cut 4 bases from V and 0 bases from J, with 9 bases between. Germline V CDR1 and CDR2: GTSNPN, SVGIG (reference sequence). The CDR3 is 13 amino acids. The chain's CDR3 is CAWKTFMNTEAFF. The CDR3 region has the DNA TGTGCCTGGAAGACCTTTATGAACACTGAAGCTTTCTTT.

Details on this clone: The same CDR3 is also encoded by other DNA sequences in this sample. The V gene is TRBV25-1, the J gene TRBJ2-7; D tentatively reads TRBD1 or TRBD2 (5 bases each). CDR1 MGHDK and CDR2 SYGVNS come from the germline V gene. The length of the CDR3 is 13 residues. Trimming stripped 8 bases from V and 5 bases from J, with 16 bases between. CDR3 sequence (DNA): TGTGCCAGCGTGGGAGCAGGGTACCACGAGCAGTACTTC. Protein sequence: CASVGAGYHEQYF.

The genes are TRBV11-3 and TRBJ2-1; perhaps TRBD2 as D (5 bases). The CDR3 runs 14 residues. The germline V gene has CDR1 SGHNT and CDR2 YENEEA. Trimming left V 0 bases short and J 4 bases short, with 7 bases between. The CDR3 nucleotides read TGTGCCAGCAGCTTAGAAACGGGGTACAATGAGCAGTTCTTC. Translating it yields CASSLETGYNEQFF. The variable domain in full, completed from reference TRBV11-3 and TRBJ2-1, reads EAGVVQSPRYKIIEKKQPVAFWCNPISGHNTLYWYLQNLGQGPELLIRYENEEAVDDSQLPKDRFSAERLKGVDSTLKIQPAELGDSAVYLCASSLETGYNEQFFGPGTRLTVL.

CDR3 region: CASRRAGGSPGELFF. The DNA for the CDR3 is TGTGCCAGCCGGCGAGCGGGAGGATCCCCCGGGGAGCTGTTTTTT. The rearrangement links TRBV6-5 to TRBJ2-2; 9 nucleotides align to TRBD2. V shed 8 bases and J 6 bases; nucleotides not matched to a gene: 10. The germline V gene encodes CDR1 MNHEY and CDR2 SVGAGI. The CDR3 covers 15 residues.

This chain uses TRBV11-2 with TRBJ1-4; 7 bases are a match to TRBD1. The CDR3 totals 15 residues. The germline V gene encodes CDR1 SGHAT and CDR2 FQNNGV. Trimming took 5 bases from V and 13 from J; bases not matched to a gene: 16. As DNA, the CDR3 is TGTGCCAGCAGCCTAGGGACAGCGAACCTAGCGGGACTGTTTTTT. Protein: CASSLGTANLAGLFF.

This clone ranks as medium-sized. The rearrangement joins TRBV7-9 to TRBJ1-1; D is unresolved. Germline CDR1 SEHNR, CDR2 FQNEAQ (reference sequence). The CDR3 loop spans 13 amino acids. V gave up 6 bases and J gave up 1 base, with 9 bases separating them. CDR3 residues: CASSWSQNTEAFF. DNA for the CDR3: TGTGCCAGCAGTTGGTCCCAGAACACTGAAGCTTTCTTT.

As DNA, the CDR3 is TGTGCCAGCAGCTCAAATCTAGCGGCAAGCACAGATACGCAGTATTTT. Its protein is CASSSNLAASTDTQYF. This chain joins TRBV13 and TRBJ2-3, with 7 bases identical to TRBD2. V lost 4 bases to trimming and J lost 0 bases; unmatched junction nucleotides: 7. Germline loops: CDR1 PRHDT, CDR2 FYEKMQ (reference sequence). This CDR3 has 16 residues. Looking up the rest from reference TRBV13 and TRBJ2-3 gives the full variable domain: AAGVIQSPRHLIKEKRETATLKCYPIPRHDTVYWYQQGPGQDPQFLISFYEKMQSDKGSIPDRFSAQQFSDYHSELNMSSLELGDSALYFCASSSNLAASTDTQYFGPGTRLTVL.

The chain joins TRBV7-4 to TRBJ1-5; D is ambiguous. The CDR3 extends over 11 amino acids. V dropped 4 bases and J dropped 8 bases, with 6 bases sitting between them. The germline V gene has CDR1 SGHVT and CDR2 SQSDAQ. The CDR3 bases are TGTGCCAGCAGCTACTGGGAGCCCCAGCATTTT. Protein sequence: CASSYWEPQHF.

V usage is TRBV7-2 and J usage is TRBJ2-4; no reliable D call. This CDR3 comprises 11 residues. Trimming cost V 4 bases and J 11 bases, with 9 bases left between them. The germline V gene has CDR1 SGHTA and CDR2 FQGNSA. CDR3 residues: CASSSSRVQYF. The DNA for the CDR3 is TGTGCCAGCAGCTCCTCTAGGGTTCAGTACTTC. The full variable domain, in which reference TRBV7-2 and TRBJ2-4 provide the parts outside the CDR3, is GAGVSQSPSNKVTEKGKDVELRCDPISGHTALYWYRQSLGQGLEFLIYFQGNSAPDKSGLPSDRFSAERTGGSVSTLTIQRTQQEDSAVYLCASSSSRVQYFGAGTRLSVL.

This clone was counted between two and nine times. V usage is TRBV7-9 and J usage is TRBJ2-7; D might be TRBD1 (6 bases). This CDR3 region has 16 residues. Germline V CDR1 and CDR2: SEHNR, FQNEAQ (reference sequence). V was shortened by 5 bases and J by 0 bases, with 17 bases between the two germline ends. The CDR3 nucleotides are TGTGCCAGCAGCCCAGGGACAAGGGAAAGCTCCTACGAGCAGTACTTC. It translates to CASSPGTRESSYEQYF.